One and the same sample provided the 9 T cell receptor beta chains below, sequenced in a study of cytomegalovirus exposure and HLA in healthy donors. Primers: 60 Vbeta forward and 13 Jbeta reverse. TCRdb keeps only in-frame clones here, not all; method: immunoSEQ multiplex PCR. The sample contains about 130,000 clones, around 73% of which appear only once. The sequencing sample was made of PBMCs. The receptors originated from a young man in good health and CMV-seropositive.

The chain links TRBV15 to TRBJ2-7; a weak D match, TRBD2 (6 bases). Germline V gene data show CDR1 as LNHNV and CDR2 as YYDKDF (reference sequence). Trimming took off 3 bases at V and 0 bases at J, with 15 bases between the two ends. The CDR3 is 16 residues long. CDR3 amino acids: CATSRGGDRSSYEQYF. DNA for the CDR3: TGTGCCACCAGCAGGGGGGGTGACAGAAGCTCCTACGAGCAGTACTTC.

J is TRBJ2-1 and V is TRBV9; 9 positions agree with TRBD2. The CDR3 extends over 14 amino acids. With 0 bases clipped from V and 9 bases from J, the junction kept 4 bases outside the gene matches. Germline CDR1 SGDLS, CDR2 YYNGEE. For the CDR3, the DNA is TGTGCCAGCAGCGTAGGCGGGGGGGCGCGTGAGCAGTTCTTC. Protein product: CASSVGGGAREQFF.

V and J are TRBV4-2 and TRBJ2-1; perhaps TRBD2 as D (6 bases). CDR1 is LGHNA, CDR2 YNFKEQ, per germline. The V end was cut by 0 bases, the J end by 5 bases, with 14 bases between. This CDR3 region has 16 residues. CDR3 nucleotides: TGTGCCAGCAGCCAAGATGGGGGACTGACAAACAATGAGCAGTTCTTC. Translation: CASSQDGGLTNNEQFF.

The chain employs TRBV4-2 and TRBJ2-7; the match to TRBD2 covers 8 bases. V lost 1 base to trimming and J lost 5 bases; unmatched junction nucleotides: 4. CDR3 length: 14 residues. CDR1 and CDR2 from the germline V gene are LGHNA and YNFKEQ. The CDR3 nucleotides read TGTGCCAGCAGCCAAGCGGGAGGGCCAGACGAGCAGTACTTC. It is translated as CASSQAGGPDEQYF.

The genes are TRBV6-1 and TRBJ2-1; D might be TRBD2 (5 bases). Trimming took off 8 bases at V and 7 bases at J, with 15 bases between the two ends. Germline loops: CDR1 MNHNS, CDR2 SASEGT. The CDR3 loop spans 13 amino acids. The CDR3 sequence is CASFRPTGNEQFF. DNA of the CDR3: TGTGCCAGCTTTCGACCTACGGGAAATGAGCAGTTCTTC.

This clone appeared a few times. The chain couples TRBV5-5 to TRBJ2-7, with 10 bases identical to TRBD1. J gave up 3 bases and V 4 bases, and 7 bases lay outside the gene matches. Per the germline V gene, CDR1 is SGHKS and CDR2 is YYEKEE (reference sequence). This CDR3 is built from 15 residues. This CDR3 is CASSGGQGDYYEQYF. CDR3 DNA: TGTGCCAGCAGCGGTGGACAGGGGGACTACTACGAGCAGTACTTC.

This chain joins TRBV6-5 and TRBJ2-2; 7 bases are a match to TRBD1. The germline V gene has CDR1 MNHEY and CDR2 SVGAGI. The CDR3 contains 13 residues. The J segment lost 6 bases and the V segment lost 6 bases, leaving 4 bases of the junction unmatched. This CDR3 is CASSNTGAGELFF. The CDR3, as DNA: TGTGCCAGCAGCAATACAGGGGCCGGGGAGCTGTTTTTT.

The chain employs TRBV11-2 and TRBJ1-1, with D maybe TRBD1 (5 bases). CDR3 length: 11 residues. The V gene's germline CDR1 is SGHAT and CDR2 FQNNGV. The V end lost 5 bases, the J end lost 11 bases, and 12 bases lay between the germline ends. The CDR3 reads CASSPGLLAFF. Here the CDR3 DNA reads TGTGCCAGCAGCCCAGGGCTTTTGGCTTTCTTT.

The chain recombines TRBV27 with TRBJ2-3, with D possibly matching TRBD1 (6 bases). The CDR3 extends over 16 amino acids. Germline lookup yields CDR1 MNHEY and CDR2 SMNVEV (reference sequence). Trimming took 5 bases from V and 2 from J, leaving 17 bases between them. CDR3 region: CASSRLTRTATDTQYF. The CDR3 DNA is TGTGCCAGCAGTCGTCTTACTAGGACAGCCACAGATACGCAGTATTTT.